The 15 T cell receptor beta chains reported below all come from one sample, sequenced in a study of T cells in Graves' hyperthyroidism and ophthalmopathy. There were TCR beta CDR3 regions amplified from RNA transcripts. HTBI primers were the set used in a first-round RT-PCR of the TCR CDR3. TCRdb reprocessed the multiplex PCR reads with MiXCR, giving one entry per CDR3 protein. The sample lists hundreds of thousands of distinct CDR3 sequences; 16% were seen once. Specimen: blood. The source of these receptors is a woman between 18 and 30 years old with Graves' hyperthyroidism.

This clonotype was found a few times. V is TRBV10-3 and J is TRBJ1-2, with a weak D call TRBD1 (5 bases). Trimming pared 8 bases from V and 8 bases from J, leaving 18 bases between. This CDR3 comprises 13 residues. Germline CDR1 ENHRY, CDR2 SYGVKD. The CDR3 bases are TGTGCCATCTCCAGCCACCAGGGAGAAGGCTACACCTTC. Translating gives CAISSHQGEGYTF.

Concerning this clonotype itself: A much larger clonotype is one base distant, so this may be a read error. The genes are TRBV11-2 and TRBJ2-5; D call uncertain. Germline loops: CDR1 SGHAT, CDR2 FQNNGV. The CDR3 loop spans 15 amino acids. Here the CDR3 DNA reads TGTGCCAGCAGCTTAACAAACACCTACCAAGAGACCCTGTACTTC. As protein: CASSLTNTYQETLYF.

The chain is built from TRBV19 and TRBJ2-2; 7 positions match TRBD1. The CDR3 extends over 14 amino acids. V gave up 1 base and J gave up 5 bases; unmatched junction bases: 1. Germline CDR1 and CDR2: LNHDA and SQIVND (reference sequence). CDR3 sequence reads: CASSIGGQTGELFF. CDR3 bases: TGTGCCAGTAGTATAGGGGGACAGACCGGGGAGCTGTTTTTT. The complete variable domain, with remaining parts taken from reference TRBV19 and TRBJ2-2, reads DGGITQSPKYLFRKEGQNVTLSCEQNLNHDAMYWYRQDPGQGLRLIYYSQIVNDFQKGDIAEGYSVSREKKESFPLTVTSAQKNPTAFYLCASSIGGQTGELFFGEGSRLTVL.

The rearrangement links TRBV12-3 or TRBV12-4 to TRBJ2-1; a weak D match, TRBD1 (6 bases). The CDR3 spans 15 residues. V was shortened by 4 bases and J by 4 bases, with 14 bases between the two germline ends. As DNA, the CDR3 is TGTGCCAGCAGTTACCCGGGACATACATACAATGAGCAGTTCTTC. Amino acid sequence: CASSYPGHTYNEQFF.

In its sample, this clonotype was seen many times. The genes are TRBV5-1 and TRBJ1-2; a weak D match, TRBD1 (5 bases). CDR3 length: 12 residues. V was shortened by 4 bases and J by 6 bases, with 10 bases between the two germline ends. Germline loops: CDR1 SGHRS, CDR2 YFSETQ. CDR3 in DNA: TGCGCCAGCAGCGTCGGAGGGGATGGCTACACCTTC. This sequence encodes CASSVGGDGYTF.

A few counts support this clonotype. This chain joins TRBV3-1 and TRBJ2-7; the match to TRBD2 covers 9 bases. Germline CDR1 reads LGHDT; CDR2 reads YNNKEL (reference sequence). After removal of 1 base from V and 2 bases from J, the junction contained 3 bases not matched to a gene. The CDR3 is 15 amino acids. The CDR3: CASSQGASGTYEQYF. The CDR3 coding sequence is TGTGCCAGCAGCCAAGGGGCTAGCGGGACCTACGAGCAGTACTTC.

This clonotype has more than one count but fewer than ten. J is TRBJ2-6 and V is TRBV7-8, with 11 bases fitting TRBD1. The CDR3 sequence is 18 residues long. CDR1 and CDR2 (germline): SGHVS, FQNEAQ. The V gene end was trimmed by 1 base and the J gene end by 0 bases; junction bases not matched to a gene: 2. The CDR3 is CASSLVGTGGSGANVLTF. Here the CDR3 DNA reads TGTGCCAGCAGCTTAGTGGGGACAGGGGGCTCTGGGGCCAACGTCCTGACTTTC.

Many counts were recorded for this clonotype. The chain links TRBV5-1 to TRBJ2-1; tentatively, D is TRBD1 or TRBD2 (5 bases each). The germline V gene encodes CDR1 SGHRS and CDR2 YFSETQ. The CDR3 totals 15 residues. V lost 4 bases, J lost 0 bases, and 11 bases lay in between. DNA of the CDR3: TGCGCCAGCAGCCCCCGGGACCACTCCTACAATGAGCAGTTCTTC. Residues: CASSPRDHSYNEQFF.

This clonotype was observed many times. V and J are TRBV6-1 and TRBJ2-7; D perhaps matches TRBD2 (7 bases). V was shortened by 8 bases and J by 7 bases, with 18 bases between the two germline ends. Germline V gives CDR1 MNHNS, CDR2 SASEGT. The CDR3 consists of 13 residues. DNA of the CDR3: TGTGCCAGCCAAGTAGGGGGGGATGGAGAGCAGTACTTC. This encodes CASQVGGDGEQYF.

In this sample, this clonotype turned up many times. The rearrangement joins TRBV18 to TRBJ1-1, with 7 bases lining up with TRBD1. Germline loops: CDR1 KGHSH, CDR2 LQKENI. The CDR3 spans 15 residues. V gave up 3 bases and J gave up 5 bases; unmatched junction bases: 9. For the CDR3, the DNA is TGTGCCAGCTCACCGGGTCGACAGGGTCGGACTGAAGCTTTCTTT. Translation: CASSPGRQGRTEAFF.

This clonotype was picked up many times. The chain joins TRBV7-2 to TRBJ2-7; D possibly uses TRBD1 or TRBD2 (5 bases each). Germline lookup yields CDR1 SGHTA and CDR2 FQGNSA. Trimming shortened V by 1 base and J by 2 bases, and 15 bases separated the two germline ends. This CDR3 has 16 residues. The CDR3 region is CASSLVGPGPPYEQYF. The CDR3 DNA sequence: TGTGCCAGCAGCTTAGTTGGGCCGGGACCGCCCTACGAGCAGTACTTC.

The V gene is TRBV20-1, the J gene TRBJ1-2; D is uncertain. CDR1 is DFQATT and CDR2 is SNEGSKA in the germline V gene (reference sequence). The CDR3 is made up of 12 amino acids. The V gene lost 3 bases and the J gene lost 3 bases, with 8 bases spanning the gap. The CDR3 nucleotides are TGCAGTGCTAGGCCCCTCGACTATGGCTACACCTTC. It is translated as CSARPLDYGYTF.

This clonotype was picked up a small number of times. The chain is built from TRBV19 and TRBJ2-2; the match to TRBD1 covers 9 bases. Germline trimming cut 3 bases from V and 5 bases from J; bases unmatched to any gene: 10. Germline V CDR1 and CDR2: LNHDA, SQIVND (reference sequence). The CDR3 extends over 17 amino acids. CDR3 amino acids: CASSIMGTGLLTGELFF. The DNA of the CDR3 is TGTGCCAGTAGTATTATGGGGACAGGGCTGTTAACCGGGGAGCTGTTTTTT.

J is TRBJ1-1 and V is TRBV7-9; tentative D call: TRBD1 (6 bases). Germline CDR1 and CDR2: SEHNR and FQNEAQ (reference sequence). V lost 4 bases and J lost 1, with 13 bases in between. CDR3 size: 15 residues. The CDR3 DNA follows: TGTGCCAGCAGCTCCCGAGGGGGGGGGAACACTGAAGCTTTCTTT. Protein product: CASSSRGGGNTEAFF.

The V call is TRBV15, the J call TRBJ2-7, with 7 bases that match TRBD1. The trim removed 0 bases at V and 3 bases at J, leaving 2 bases unmatched. The CDR3 totals 14 residues. CDR1 LNHNV and CDR2 YYDKDF come from the germline V gene (reference sequence). The CDR3 coding sequence is TGTGCCACCAGCAGAGAGACAGGGTACTACGAGCAGTACTTC. This codes for CATSRETGYYEQYF. The entire variable domain, with the rest obtained from reference TRBV15 and TRBJ2-7, is as follows: DAMVIQNPRYQVTQFGKPVTLSCSQTLNHNVMYWYQQKSSQAPKLLFHYYDKDFNNEADTPDNFQSRRPNTSFCFLDIRSPGLGDTAMYLCATSRETGYYEQYFGPGTRLTVT.